These 25 T cell receptor beta chains originate from one sample sequenced in a study of PD-1 blockade in classical Hodgkin lymphoma. Every patient was affected by relapse after autologous stem cell transplantation, while exposure to brentuximab vedotin was not uniform. Produced via immunoSEQ multiplex PCR; TCRdb's table is partial and in-frame only. The sample includes roughly 50,000 clones, around 81% seen only once; the top ten take approximately 23%. Sample: peripheral blood mononuclear cells (PBMCs), taken before the second cycle of nivolumab. These receptors were taken from a human donor with classical Hodgkin lymphoma.

This clone appeared a single time. The chain joins TRBV28 to TRBJ1-2; a weak D match, TRBD1 (6 bases). Germline V gene lookup returns CDR1 MDHEN and CDR2 SYDVKM. The CDR3 spans 15 residues. V was clipped by 6 bases and J by 0 bases, with 14 bases between them. CDR3 nucleotide sequence: TGTGCCAGCAGCGGTACAGGGCTAGCTAACTATGGCTACACCTTC. Its protein is CASSGTGLANYGYTF.

The gene calls are TRBV19 and TRBJ1-5; no reliable D call. The germline V and J ends were trimmed by 5 bases and 9 bases, with 11 bases remaining between them. The CDR3 length is 12 residues. Germline CDR1 and CDR2: LNHDA and SQIVND (reference sequence). The CDR3 bases are TGTGCCAGTAGTCCCTTTAACGTGCCCCAGCATTTT. The encoded protein is CASSPFNVPQHF.

The V call is TRBV30, the J call TRBJ1-1; D not certain. Germline CDR1 GTSNPN, CDR2 SVGIG (reference sequence). This CDR3 comprises 13 residues. The V and J ends lost 2 bases and 3 bases respectively, with 10 bases between them. CDR3 region: CAWSTGSYTEAFF. The CDR3 nucleotides read TGTGCCTGGAGTACGGGGAGTTACACTGAAGCTTTCTTT.

This sequence joins TRBV7-2 and TRBJ2-7; 11 bases are a match to TRBD2. Per the germline V gene, CDR1 is SGHTA and CDR2 is FQGNSA. The CDR3 contains 16 residues. The J segment lost 4 bases and the V segment lost 5 bases, leaving 10 bases of the junction unmatched. Written as DNA, the CDR3 is TGTGCCAGCAGCGACCCCGAGGGACTAGCGGTTTACGAGCAGTACTTC. Translation gives CASSDPEGLAVYEQYF.

This clone has only one observation. The genes are TRBV6-1 and TRBJ2-3, with 8 bases matching TRBD2. Germline trimming cut 2 bases from V and 4 bases from J; bases unmatched to any gene: 11. Germline values: CDR1 MNHNS, CDR2 SASEGT. The CDR3 contains 17 residues. CDR3 sequence reads: CASSELRAGGTADTQYF. Here the CDR3 DNA reads TGTGCCAGCAGTGAATTAAGGGCGGGAGGAACGGCAGATACGCAGTATTTT.

The chain recombines TRBV28 with TRBJ1-1, with D perhaps TRBD1 (6 bases). This CDR3 region has 14 residues. Germline CDR1 reads MDHEN; CDR2 reads SYDVKM. Trimming removed 6 bases from V and 1 base from J, with 12 bases in between. CDR3: CASRQQGGNTEAFF. The CDR3, as DNA: TGTGCCAGCAGGCAACAGGGCGGGAACACTGAAGCTTTCTTT.

This chain connects TRBV19 to TRBJ2-3; tentative D call: TRBD1 (5 bases). Trimming left V 10 bases short and J 7 bases short, with 18 bases between. CDR3 length equals 13 residues. CDR1 and CDR2 from the germline V gene are LNHDA and SQIVND (reference sequence). CDR3 residues: CATTPGPPNTQYF. The DNA for the CDR3 is TGTGCCACGACCCCAGGGCCCCCCAATACGCAGTATTTT.

The chain has TRBV9 and TRBJ2-3, with D unresolved. Trimming cost V 3 bases and J 4 bases, with 12 bases left between them. Germline assignment: CDR1 SGDLS and CDR2 YYNGEE. The CDR3 runs 14 residues. CDR3 DNA sequence: TGTGCCAGCAGCGAATCTCCGGCCCCAGATACGCAGTATTTT. Encoded protein: CASSESPAPDTQYF.

This chain links TRBV2 with TRBJ2-1, with TRBD2 identical over 11 bases. CDR1 is SNHLY, CDR2 FYNNEI, per germline. Trimming at V came to 6 bases and at J to 2 bases, leaving 3 bases not matched to a gene. The CDR3 consists of 15 residues. The CDR3, as DNA: TGTGCCAGCAGGACTAGCGGGGACCCCTACAATGAGCAGTTCTTC. It translates to CASRTSGDPYNEQFF.

This chain uses TRBV19 with TRBJ2-2; the match to TRBD1 covers 7 bases. The CDR3 is made up of 14 amino acids. The V segment lost 7 bases and the J segment 4 bases; nucleotides outside the gene matches: 6. Germline-derived CDR1 and CDR2 are LNHDA and SQIVND (reference sequence). CDR3 sequence: CASTTTGTTGELFF. In DNA, the CDR3 is TGTGCCAGTACCACGACAGGGACCACCGGGGAGCTGTTTTTT.

V usage is TRBV7-6 and J usage is TRBJ2-3; a possible D gene is TRBD1 (5 bases). Trimming removed 1 base from V and 5 bases from J, with 7 bases in between. Germline CDR1 is SGHVS and CDR2 is FNYEAQ. CDR3 length: 13 amino acids. DNA for the CDR3: TGTGCCAGCAGCTTAGGAAGGGGAGATACGCAGTATTTT. This codes for CASSLGRGDTQYF.

The rearrangement links TRBV25-1 to TRBJ2-2; 8 bases are a match to TRBD1. Germline assignment: CDR1 MGHDK and CDR2 SYGVNS. CDR3 length equals 18 residues. V gave up 2 bases and J gave up 6 bases; unmatched junction bases: 14. CDR3 coding DNA: TGTGCCAGCAGTGAACGACAGGGGACCTGGACTTTCCCCGGGGAGCTGTTTTTT. Amino acids: CASSERQGTWTFPGELFF.

This chain connects TRBV7-2 to TRBJ2-7; TRBD2 might be the D (5 bases). Germline V gene data show CDR1 as SGHTA and CDR2 as FQGNSA. The V end lost 3 bases, the J end lost 2 bases, and 8 bases lay between the germline ends. CDR3 length: 13 amino acids. DNA for the CDR3: TGTGCCAGCAGCTTCGACTACACCTACGAGCAGTACTTC. Its protein product is CASSFDYTYEQYF.

The chain is built from TRBV7-8 and TRBJ2-7, with 7 bases aligning to TRBD2. V shed 1 base, J shed 5 bases, and the junction held 11 bases outside the gene matches. The CDR3 loop spans 16 amino acids. Germline CDR1 reads SGHVS; CDR2 reads FQNEAQ. The CDR3 DNA sequence: TGTGCCAGCAGCTTAGTCGGAGGTCCTAGCGGCAACGAGCAGTACTTC. Translated: CASSLVGGPSGNEQYF.

The chain couples TRBV2 to TRBJ2-2; D is unclear. Germline V lookup: CDR1 SNHLY, CDR2 FYNNEI. The CDR3 length is 15 residues. Trimming cost V 4 bases and J 3 bases, with 12 bases left between them. The CDR3 region is CASSAGVVYTGELFF. The CDR3 bases are TGTGCCAGCAGTGCCGGAGTGGTATACACCGGGGAGCTGTTTTTT. The complete variable domain, with remaining parts taken from reference TRBV2 and TRBJ2-2, reads EPEVTQTPSHQVTQMGQEVILRCVPISNHLYFYWYRQILGQKVEFLVSFYNNEISEKSEIFDDQFSVERPDGSNFTLKIRSTKLEDSAMYFCASSAGVVYTGELFFGEGSRLTVL.

The chain recombines TRBV19 with TRBJ1-1; D unresolved. Trimming left V 7 bases short and J 4 bases short, with 13 bases between. The CDR3 runs 13 residues. Germline V lookup: CDR1 LNHDA, CDR2 SQIVND (reference sequence). The CDR3 reads CASKAYAGTEAFF. The CDR3 nucleotides read TGTGCCAGTAAGGCGTATGCGGGCACTGAAGCTTTCTTT. The full variable domain, with the rest looked up from reference TRBV19 and TRBJ1-1, is DGGITQSPKYLFRKEGQNVTLSCEQNLNHDAMYWYRQDPGQGLRLIYYSQIVNDFQKGDIAEGYSVSREKKESFPLTVTSAQKNPTAFYLCASKAYAGTEAFFGQGTRLTVV.

V is TRBV25-1 and J is TRBJ2-1; 15 positions match TRBD2. The germline V gene encodes CDR1 MGHDK and CDR2 SYGVNS. This CDR3 contains 17 residues. V shed 1 base, J shed 4 bases, and the junction held 2 bases outside the gene matches. CDR3 coding DNA: TGTGCCAGCAGTGAATCAGGACTAGCGGGAGGGTACAATGAGCAGTTCTTC. Amino acid sequence: CASSESGLAGGYNEQFF.

The chain links TRBV7-2 to TRBJ1-1; tentative D call: TRBD1 (6 bases). The germline CDR1 and CDR2 sequences are SGHTA and FQGNSA. CDR3 size: 14 residues. V shed 5 bases and J shed 10 bases, with 20 bases lying between them. This chain's CDR3 is CASSPRGPQGGAFF. DNA for the CDR3: TGTGCCAGCAGCCCGAGAGGGCCCCAAGGGGGAGCTTTCTTT.

This chain connects TRBV19 to TRBJ1-1; D is perhaps TRBD1 (6 bases). Germline CDR1 and CDR2: LNHDA and SQIVND (reference sequence). The length of the CDR3 is 15 residues. V shed 8 bases and J shed 2 bases, with 18 bases lying between them. The CDR3 protein is CASGWLGARNTEAFF. CDR3 nucleotide sequence: TGTGCCAGTGGTTGGCTGGGGGCTCGAAACACTGAAGCTTTCTTT.

V gene TRBV2 combines with J gene TRBJ2-1; the D is unclear. Germline lookup yields CDR1 SNHLY and CDR2 FYNNEI. The CDR3 sequence is 12 residues long. Trimming took 6 bases from V and 6 from J, leaving 9 bases between them. Here the CDR3 DNA reads TGTGCCAGCAGCCTCACTACCAATGAGCAGTTCTTC. This translates into CASSLTTNEQFF.

The V and J genes are TRBV30 and TRBJ2-5, with a possible D match to TRBD1 (6 bases). This CDR3 spans 15 amino acids. Germline V gene data show CDR1 as GTSNPN and CDR2 as SVGIG (reference sequence). V gave up 1 base and J gave up 2 bases, with 14 bases separating them. CDR3 sequence reads: CAWSESGDQQETQYF. The CDR3 nucleotides are TGTGCCTGGAGTGAATCAGGGGACCAACAAGAGACCCAGTACTTC.

The rearrangement links TRBV7-3 to TRBJ2-1; D is unclear. Germline CDR1 and CDR2: SGHTA and FQGTGA. The CDR3 is made up of 11 amino acids. Trimming removed 5 bases from V and 10 bases from J, with 9 bases in between. Here the CDR3 DNA reads TGTGCCAGCAGCATCCCCCTGGAGCAGTTCTTC. This codes for CASSIPLEQFF.

J is TRBJ2-3 and V is TRBV7-2; D possibly corresponds to TRBD1 (5 bases). V was pared by 2 bases and J by 4 bases, with 10 bases between. CDR1 is SGHTA, CDR2 FQGNSA, per germline. This CDR3 contains 14 residues. The CDR3 loop reads CASSLQGAPDTQYF. The CDR3 DNA reads TGTGCCAGCAGCTTACAGGGTGCCCCAGATACGCAGTATTTT.

This rearrangement joins TRBV30 to TRBJ2-7; TRBD2 matches 9 bases. This CDR3 has 16 amino acids. With V trimmed by 0 bases and J by 7 bases, 13 bases remained unmatched. Germline CDR1 and CDR2: GTSNPN and SVGIG (reference sequence). This chain's CDR3 is CAWSVPKAGGSEEQYF. CDR3 nucleotide sequence: TGTGCCTGGAGTGTACCCAAAGCGGGAGGATCAGAAGAGCAGTACTTC.

This clone was seen only once. The chain recombines TRBV28 with TRBJ2-3, with 11 bases that match TRBD2. CDR1 and CDR2 from the germline V gene are MDHEN and SYDVKM. After removal of 2 bases from V and 5 bases from J, the junction contained 9 bases not matched to a gene. The CDR3 loop spans 17 amino acids. The CDR3 coding sequence is TGTGCCAGCAGTTTAGGAGTAGCGGGGGGGATCGGAGATACGCAGTATTTT. Amino acid sequence: CASSLGVAGGIGDTQYF.